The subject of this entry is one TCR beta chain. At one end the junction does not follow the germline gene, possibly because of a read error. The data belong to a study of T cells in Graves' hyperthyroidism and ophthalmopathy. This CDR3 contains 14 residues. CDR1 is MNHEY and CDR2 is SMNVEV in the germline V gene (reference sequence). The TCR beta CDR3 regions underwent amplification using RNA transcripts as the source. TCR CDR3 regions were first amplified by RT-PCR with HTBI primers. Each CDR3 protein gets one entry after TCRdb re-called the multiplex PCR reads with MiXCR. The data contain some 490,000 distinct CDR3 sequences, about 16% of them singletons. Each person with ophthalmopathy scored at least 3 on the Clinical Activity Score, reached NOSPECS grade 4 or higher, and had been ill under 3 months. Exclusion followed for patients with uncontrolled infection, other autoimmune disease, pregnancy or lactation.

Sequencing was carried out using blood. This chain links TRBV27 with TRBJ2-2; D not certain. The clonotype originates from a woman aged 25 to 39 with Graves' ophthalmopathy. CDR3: CASSFGPNTRELFF. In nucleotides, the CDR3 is TGTGCCAGCAGTTTCGGACCTAACACCAGGGAGCTGTTTTTT.